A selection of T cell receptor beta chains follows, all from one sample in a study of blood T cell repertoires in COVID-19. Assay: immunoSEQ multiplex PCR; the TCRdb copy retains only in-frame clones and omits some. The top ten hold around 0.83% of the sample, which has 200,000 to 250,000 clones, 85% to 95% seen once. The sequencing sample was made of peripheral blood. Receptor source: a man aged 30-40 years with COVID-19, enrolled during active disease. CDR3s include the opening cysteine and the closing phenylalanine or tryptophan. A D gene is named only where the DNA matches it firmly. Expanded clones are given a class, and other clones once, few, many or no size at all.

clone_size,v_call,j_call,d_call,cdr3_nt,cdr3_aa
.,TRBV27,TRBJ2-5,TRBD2,TGTGCCAGCAGTCCTTTTGGGGGGGAAGAGACCCAGTACTTC,CASSPFGGEETQYF
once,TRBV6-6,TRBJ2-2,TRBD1,TGTGCCAGCAGTTACGGGACAGTGAACACCGGGGAGCTGTTTTTT,CASSYGTVNTGELFF
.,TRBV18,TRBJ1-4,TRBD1,TGTGCCAGCCAACCGGGACAGGCTGAAAAACTGTTTTTT,CASQPGQAEKLFF
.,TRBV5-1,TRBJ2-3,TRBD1,TGCGCCAGCAGCGACCGGGACAGAAGCACAGATACGCAGTATTTT,CASSDRDRSTDTQYF
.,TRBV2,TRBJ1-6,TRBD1,TGTGCCAGCATCAGGACAGGGAGAAATTCACCCCTCCACTTT,CASIRTGRNSPLHF
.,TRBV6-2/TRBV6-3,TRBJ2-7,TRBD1,TGTGCCAGCAGTTCACCCGTGCCATTAGACAGGGGGCAACCAGCCTCCTACGAGCAGTACTTC,CASSSPVPLDRGQPASYEQYF
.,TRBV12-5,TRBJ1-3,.,TGTGCTAGTGGCCTTAATACTAACTCTGGAAACACCATATATTTT,CASGLNTNSGNTIYF
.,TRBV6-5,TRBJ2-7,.,TGTGCCAGCAGTTACCACAGGGACCACTACGAGCAGTACTTC,CASSYHRDHYEQYF
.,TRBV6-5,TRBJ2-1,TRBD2,TGTGCCAGCAGTTACACCCAGACTAGCGGGCGCAATGAGCAGTTCTTC,CASSYTQTSGRNEQFF
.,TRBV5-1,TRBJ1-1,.,TGCGCCAGCAGCCCCTCGGGGATCCTGAACACTGAAGCTTTCTTT,CASSPSGILNTEAFF
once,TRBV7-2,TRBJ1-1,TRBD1,TGTGCCAGCAGCAACAGGGGGGAATTAGGGAACACTGAAGCTTTCTTT,CASSNRGELGNTEAFF
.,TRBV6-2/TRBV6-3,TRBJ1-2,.,TGTGCCAGCAGTTACAGGAGTCAGCTAGCCGGCTACACCTTC,CASSYRSQLAGYTF
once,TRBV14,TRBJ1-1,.,TGTGCCAGCAGCCAAGAAAGGAGGGAAAGGGATCACGGGGAAGCTTTCTTT,CASSQERRERDHGEAFF
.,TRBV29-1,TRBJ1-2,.,TGCAGCGTTGAAGATCGAACAAGCGAAGGGGCGAACTATGGCTACACCTTC,CSVEDRTSEGANYGYTF
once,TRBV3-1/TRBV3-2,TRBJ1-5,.,TGTGCCAGCAGCGCACAGGGATCTCAGCCCCAGCATTTT,CASSAQGSQPQHF
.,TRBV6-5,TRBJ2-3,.,TGTGCCAGCAGTCGGCAGGGGCTAGGGACAGATACGCAGTATTTT,CASSRQGLGTDTQYF